Given below is one T cell receptor beta chain in context. Its antigen is as yet unknown. The data derive from a study of post-analysis software for immune sequencing data. Study-level results: For normalized Chao1 diversity, multiple sclerosis patients scored significantly lower than controls did. Elevated frequency relative to controls characterized several TRBV segments in patients, TRBV5-6, TRBV5-1 and TRBV20-1 among them.

V lost 5 bases and J lost 8; bases outside the gene matches: 8. Per the germline V gene, CDR1 is SEHNR and CDR2 is FQNEAQ (reference sequence). This CDR3 contains 14 residues. Sequencing libraries made from TCR beta cDNA carried unique molecular identifiers. TCRdb used MiXCR to reprocess the PCR reads, holding one entry per CDR3 protein. This sample has about 820,000 distinct CDR3 sequences, with about 57% found just once. The sample comprised blood. This clonotype was obtained from a girl under 18 with multiple sclerosis. This sequence joins TRBV7-9 and TRBJ2-4, with TRBD1 identical over 8 bases. DNA for the CDR3: TGTGCCAGCAGCGGCTCGGACAGGGCGGACATTCAGTACTTC. Its translation: CASSGSDRADIQYF.